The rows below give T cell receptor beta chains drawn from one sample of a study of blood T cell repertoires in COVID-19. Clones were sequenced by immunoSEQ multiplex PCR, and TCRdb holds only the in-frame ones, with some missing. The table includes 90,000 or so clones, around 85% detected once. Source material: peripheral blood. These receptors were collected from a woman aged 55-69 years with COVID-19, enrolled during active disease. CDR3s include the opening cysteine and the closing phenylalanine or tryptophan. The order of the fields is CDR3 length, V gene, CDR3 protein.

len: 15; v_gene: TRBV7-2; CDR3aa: CASSLRDTGPYGYTF
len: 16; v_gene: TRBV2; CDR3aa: CASSGEQGVFGETQYF
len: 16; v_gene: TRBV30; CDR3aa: CAGTGTAFLMNTEAFF
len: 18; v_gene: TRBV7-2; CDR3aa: CASSLVLAGGALYNEQFF
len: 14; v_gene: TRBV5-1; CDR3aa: CASSTGTAQETQYF
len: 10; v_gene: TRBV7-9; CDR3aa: CASRDVGYTF
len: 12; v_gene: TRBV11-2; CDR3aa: CASSLGGRGQYF
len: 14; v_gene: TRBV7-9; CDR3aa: CASNPGESSYEQYF
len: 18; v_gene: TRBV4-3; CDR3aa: CASSPNTTRTSGGETQYF
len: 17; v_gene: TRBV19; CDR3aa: CASSIGSGDRRAYEQYF
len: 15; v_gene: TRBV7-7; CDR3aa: CASSQGQGFTGELFF
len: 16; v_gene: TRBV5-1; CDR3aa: CASSVGTAPQFEKLFF
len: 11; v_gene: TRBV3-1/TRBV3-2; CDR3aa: CASSLRAEAFF
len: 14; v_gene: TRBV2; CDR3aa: CASNTGTGNTEAFF
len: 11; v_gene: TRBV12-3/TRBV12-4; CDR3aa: CASSLVSEQFF
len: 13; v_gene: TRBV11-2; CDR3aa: CASSSQVNTEAFF
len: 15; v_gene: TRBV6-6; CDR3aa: CASSYSRGAVDTQYF
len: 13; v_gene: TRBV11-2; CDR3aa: CASSVDWNGEQYF
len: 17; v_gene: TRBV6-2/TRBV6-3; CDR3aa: CASSKDRGWLPKNIQYF
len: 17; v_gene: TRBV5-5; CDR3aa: CASSSTPQGAVNTEAFF
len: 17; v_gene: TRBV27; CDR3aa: CASSFPRLAGGGNEQFF
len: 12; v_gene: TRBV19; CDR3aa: CASSPQGTEQYF
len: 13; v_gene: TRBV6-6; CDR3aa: CASSRDRDQPQHF
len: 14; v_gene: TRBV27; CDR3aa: CASSLPGMSGELFF
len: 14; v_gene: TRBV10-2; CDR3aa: CASSSDRGLETQYF
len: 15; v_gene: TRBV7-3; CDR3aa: CASSAGRGILETQYF
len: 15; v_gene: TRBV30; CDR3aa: CAWSPVLGQFYGYTF
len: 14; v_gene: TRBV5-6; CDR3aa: CASSFRVANYGYTF
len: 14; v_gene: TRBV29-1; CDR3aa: CSVGQGGTAGELFF
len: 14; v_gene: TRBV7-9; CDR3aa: CASSLTGENYGYTF
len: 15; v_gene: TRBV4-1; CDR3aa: CASSQDTGGNSPLHF
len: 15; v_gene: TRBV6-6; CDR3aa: CASSYSGGTGYGYTF
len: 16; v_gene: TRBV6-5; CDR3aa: CASSYSVSGFDEKLFF
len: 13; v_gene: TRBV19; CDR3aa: CASGAGGPYEQYF
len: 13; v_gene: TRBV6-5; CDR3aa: CASSYSANTEAFF
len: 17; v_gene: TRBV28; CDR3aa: CASITGQGSSGDTEAFF
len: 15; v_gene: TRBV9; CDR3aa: CASSVETGGPGELFF
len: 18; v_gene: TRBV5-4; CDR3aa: CASSPARGYFVANYGYTF
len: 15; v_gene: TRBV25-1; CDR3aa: CASSGAGGGSYEQYF
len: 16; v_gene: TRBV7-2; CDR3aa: CASSTRLAGGPDTQYF